The TCR beta chain described here comes from a study of blood T cell repertoires in COVID-19. In the study overall: PBMCs, B-cell-depleted T cells, or T cells provided the cDNA or gDNA that made up the material.

Data came from immunoSEQ multiplex PCR; TCRdb stores just in-frame clones and leaves some out. The top ten hold around 0.84% of the sample, which has approximately 290,000 clones, roughly 89% seen once. The CDR3 is 14 residues long. The chain links TRBV21-1 to TRBJ1-2. TRBV21-1 is recorded as a pseudogene. This sequence was found in a man aged 25-40 years with acute or convalescent COVID-19. The sequenced sample consisted of peripheral blood. CDR3 nucleotide sequence: TGTGCCAGACAATCTATAGGGAGCGTCCATGGCTACACCTTC. It codes for CARQSIGSVHGYTF.